This T cell receptor beta chain was identified during a study of T cells in Graves' hyperthyroidism and ophthalmopathy. Regarding the study as a whole: In the blood, most expanded thyroid clonotypes above 0.001 appeared as well.

An absence of ophthalmopathy progression within 18 months meant stable Graves' hyperthyroidism. Researchers barred patients who had uncontrolled infection, other autoimmune disease, pregnancy or lactation. The PBMCs studied were ones that came from 10 ml fresh peripheral blood. This clonotype occurred many times. Its specificity is not known. This CDR3 comprises 14 residues. CDR1 is SGHAT, CDR2 FQNNGV, per germline. V shed 8 bases and J shed 3 bases, with 14 bases lying between them. RNA transcripts gave rise to amplified TCR beta CDR3 regions. First-round RT-PCR with HTBI primers amplified the TCR CDR3 region. TCRdb redid the calling of the multiplex PCR reads with MiXCR, one entry per CDR3 protein. This repertoire shows some 740,000 distinct CDR3 sequences, 11% to 15% found once; its top ten account for roughly a tenth.

Sequencing was carried out using blood. The TCR was taken from a woman under 30 with Graves' hyperthyroidism. J is TRBJ1-3 and V is TRBV11-2; no reliable D call. DNA for the CDR3: TGTGCCAGCGAGTTGTCCGCGCATGGAAACACCATATATTTT. It specifies CASELSAHGNTIYF.